This entry lists 15 T cell receptor beta chains sequenced from one sample in a study of OX40 agonist ivuxolimab in advanced cancers. Profiled with immunoSEQ multiplex PCR; TCRdb holds only in-frame clones, not every one. The data show around 78,000 clones, with roughly 87% seen just once and 0.2% to 0.3% held by the top ten. Sequences were derived from CD4+ or CD8+ T cells sorted from blood, sampled in a trial of the OX40 agonist ivuxolimab. The receptors were gathered from an adult with an advanced solid tumor such as melanoma, head and neck, liver or kidney cancer.

The gene calls are TRBV2 and TRBJ1-5; 9 bases line up with TRBD1. Per the germline V gene, CDR1 is SNHLY and CDR2 is FYNNEI. The CDR3 consists of 13 residues. V gave up 7 bases and J gave up 4 bases; unmatched junction bases: 2. This CDR3 reads CASKGTGNQPQHF. The CDR3 DNA follows: TGTGCCAGCAAGGGGACAGGGAATCAGCCCCAGCATTTT.

This chain joins TRBV5-1 and TRBJ2-3, with 7 positions matching TRBD2. CDR1 is SGHRS, CDR2 YFSETQ, per germline. V shed 3 bases and J 0 bases; nucleotides not matched to a gene: 16. CDR3 length: 19 amino acids. The CDR3 here is CASSSQWRGSDFSTDTQYF. Written as DNA, the CDR3 is TGCGCCAGCAGCTCCCAATGGCGGGGGAGTGATTTTAGCACAGATACGCAGTATTTT.

The V call is TRBV19, the J call TRBJ2-6; D is unresolved. The germline V gene has CDR1 LNHDA and CDR2 SQIVND (reference sequence). CDR3 length: 14 residues. V lost 8 bases and J 0 bases, leaving 8 bases between the germline ends. DNA of the CDR3: TGTGCCAGTGGCTGGCGCTCTGGGGCCAACGTCCTGACTTTC. This codes for CASGWRSGANVLTF. The whole variable domain, filled in from reference TRBV19 and TRBJ2-6, reads DGGITQSPKYLFRKEGQNVTLSCEQNLNHDAMYWYRQDPGQGLRLIYYSQIVNDFQKGDIAEGYSVSREKKESFPLTVTSAQKNPTAFYLCASGWRSGANVLTFGAGSRLTVL.

V is TRBV6-1 and J is TRBJ2-7, with TRBD2 matching over 8 bases. V was clipped by 10 bases and J by 3 bases; unmatched bases: 8. The CDR3 loop spans 13 amino acids. Looked up from germline, CDR1 is MNHNS and CDR2 is SASEGT. The CDR3 is CAIRGLDVYEQYF. CDR3 nucleotide sequence: TGTGCCATACGGGGACTAGATGTCTACGAGCAGTACTTC.

The chain combines TRBV29-1 with TRBJ2-3; the match to TRBD2 covers 9 bases. V was clipped by 6 bases and J by 1 base; unmatched bases: 2. CDR1 and CDR2 (germline): SQVTM, ANQGSEA. The CDR3 is 13 amino acids. The CDR3 DNA is TGCAGCGTACGGACTAGCGGCACAGATACGCAGTATTTT. Translation: CSVRTSGTDTQYF.

V gene TRBV18 combines with J gene TRBJ2-1, with TRBD1 identical over 10 bases. V lost 10 bases to trimming and J lost 8 bases; unmatched junction nucleotides: 5. The germline V gene encodes CDR1 KGHSH and CDR2 LQKENI. The CDR3 has 12 residues. Here the CDR3 DNA reads TGTGCCACCGGACAGGGGGTGGATGAGCAGTTCTTC. Translating gives CATGQGVDEQFF.

This clone was detected only once. This rearrangement joins TRBV5-1 to TRBJ2-7; 12 bases line up with TRBD1. J gave up 6 bases and V 4 bases, and 8 bases lay outside the gene matches. In germline, CDR1 is SGHRS, CDR2 YFSETQ. This CDR3 region has 15 residues. CDR3: CASSPGTGGPPEQYF. CDR3 DNA sequence: TGCGCCAGCAGCCCGGGGACAGGGGGCCCTCCCGAGCAGTACTTC.

This chain connects TRBV6-5 to TRBJ1-1; TRBD1 matches 8 bases. There are 15 residues in the CDR3. The V and J ends lost 0 bases and 4 bases, in that order; junction bases with no gene match: 4. Germline CDR1 is MNHEY and CDR2 is SVGAGI. In DNA, the CDR3 is TGTGCCAGCAGTTACTCGGGGACAGGCGGCACTGAAGCTTTCTTT. Translated, it gives CASSYSGTGGTEAFF.

J is TRBJ2-2 and V is TRBV2, with a weak D call TRBD1 (6 bases). CDR1 is SNHLY and CDR2 is FYNNEI in the germline V gene. The CDR3 is 12 amino acids. Between the trimmed V and J ends, which lost 11 bases and 6 bases, there was a span of 13 bases. The CDR3 DNA reads as TGTGCCGGATCCAGGGGACCCGGGGAGCTGTTTTTT. Protein: CAGSRGPGELFF.

This clone has a single count. The chain combines TRBV4-2 with TRBJ2-1; the match to TRBD2 covers 8 bases. The germline gives CDR1 LGHNA, CDR2 YNFKEQ. This CDR3 has 15 amino acids. J was trimmed by 0 bases and V by 4 bases; bases with no gene match: 2. CDR3 bases: TGTGCCAGCAGCCCTAGCGGGCTCTCCTACAATGAGCAGTTCTTC. It is translated as CASSPSGLSYNEQFF.

The genes are TRBV19 and TRBJ2-7; 7 positions agree with TRBD2. This CDR3 is 14 amino acids long. V dropped 5 bases and J dropped 2; count of bases not matched to a gene: 6. In germline, CDR1 is LNHDA, CDR2 SQIVND (reference sequence). CDR3 in DNA: TGTGCCAGTAGTGTGGCTAGCGGTCCCTACGAGCAGTACTTC. It is translated as CASSVASGPYEQYF.

V and J are TRBV4-1 and TRBJ2-7; tentatively, D is TRBD2 (6 bases). Per germline, CDR1 MGHRA and CDR2 YSYEKL. Trimming shortened V by 2 bases and J by 3 bases, and 17 bases separated the two germline ends. The CDR3 is 16 amino acids. The CDR3 spells CASSQTALEGRYEQYF. The CDR3 nucleotides are TGCGCCAGCAGCCAAACTGCTCTGGAGGGGCGCTACGAGCAGTACTTC.

This clone has only a few counts. The chain is built from TRBV15 and TRBJ2-3; D is undetermined. The CDR3 is 14 residues long. Germline V gene data show CDR1 as LNHNV and CDR2 as YYDKDF (reference sequence). V was shortened by 1 base and J by 2 bases, with 7 bases between the two germline ends. The CDR3 here is CATSRAKTTDTQYF. CDR3 DNA: TGTGCCACCAGCAGAGCAAAGACCACAGATACGCAGTATTTT. Full variable domain (missing parts from reference TRBV15 and TRBJ2-3): DAMVIQNPRYQVTQFGKPVTLSCSQTLNHNVMYWYQQKSSQAPKLLFHYYDKDFNNEADTPDNFQSRRPNTSFCFLDIRSPGLGDTAMYLCATSRAKTTDTQYFGPGTRLTVL.

The gene calls are TRBV6-5 and TRBJ1-2; no reliable D call. Trimming stripped 0 bases from V and 6 bases from J, with 8 bases between. From germline, CDR1 is MNHEY and CDR2 SVGAGI. CDR3 length: 13 residues. CDR3 in amino acids: CASSYSTLDGYTF. The CDR3 nucleotides are TGTGCCAGCAGTTACTCGACACTGGATGGCTACACCTTC.

This clone was counted a few times. The CDR3 nucleotides read TGCAGCGTTGGAGGGGGCGGGGAGCAGTACTTC. This encodes CSVGGGGEQYF. The gene calls are TRBV29-1 and TRBJ2-7; 7 positions match TRBD1. Germline CDR1 reads SQVTM; CDR2 reads ANQGSEA. With V trimmed by 4 bases and J by 7 bases, 4 bases remained unmatched. There are 11 residues in the CDR3.